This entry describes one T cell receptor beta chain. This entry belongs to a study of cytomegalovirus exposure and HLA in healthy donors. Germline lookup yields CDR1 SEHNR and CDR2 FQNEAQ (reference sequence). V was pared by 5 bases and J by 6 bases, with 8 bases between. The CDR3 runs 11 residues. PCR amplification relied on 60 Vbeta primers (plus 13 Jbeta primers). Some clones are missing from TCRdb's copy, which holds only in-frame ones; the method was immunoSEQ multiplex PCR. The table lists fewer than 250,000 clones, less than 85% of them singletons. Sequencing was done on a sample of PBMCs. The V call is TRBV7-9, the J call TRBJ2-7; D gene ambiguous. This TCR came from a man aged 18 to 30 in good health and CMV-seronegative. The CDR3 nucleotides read TGTGCCAGCAGCCCCCTACTCGAGCAGTACTTC. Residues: CASSPLLEQYF.